A single sample is the source of the 12 T cell receptor beta chains below, sequenced in a study of OX40 agonist ivuxolimab in advanced cancers. The table came from immunoSEQ multiplex PCR; TCRdb's copy has only in-frame clones and leaves some out. The sample lists tens of thousands of clones, nearly 90% occurring once. Sequencing used CD4+ or CD8+ T cells sorted from blood, obtained in a trial of the OX40 agonist ivuxolimab. The receptors shown here come from an adult with an advanced solid tumor such as melanoma, head and neck, liver or kidney cancer.

This sequence joins TRBV7-2 and TRBJ1-4; D perhaps matches TRBD1 (5 bases). The CDR3 covers 16 residues. CDR1 SGHTA and CDR2 FQGNSA come from the germline V gene. Trimming removed 0 bases at V and 7 bases at J, with 15 bases between. DNA for the CDR3: TGTGCCAGCAGCTTAGCCTTCACCGTTGGGGGTGAAAAACTGTTTTTT. It is translated as CASSLAFTVGGEKLFF.

The chain has TRBV19 and TRBJ2-1; D may be TRBD2 (7 bases). The CDR3 sequence is 14 residues long. CDR1 is LNHDA and CDR2 is SQIVND in the germline V gene (reference sequence). Trimming stripped 5 bases from V and 8 bases from J, with 16 bases between. The chain's CDR3 is CASSPRGARDEQFF. The CDR3 DNA sequence: TGTGCCAGTAGTCCCCGGGGGGCCCGGGATGAGCAGTTCTTC.

The rearrangement uses TRBV7-2 and TRBJ1-3; 7 nucleotides align to TRBD1. The CDR3 totals 14 residues. The germline gives CDR1 SGHTA, CDR2 FQGNSA. The junction had 4 bases not matched to a gene; V was cut back by 6 bases and J by 2 bases. The CDR3 sequence is CASREGTAGNTIYF. In nucleotides, the CDR3 is TGTGCCAGCAGAGAGGGGACAGCTGGAAACACCATATATTTT.

The V gene is TRBV28, the J gene TRBJ1-6; tentatively, D is TRBD1 (5 bases). Trimming left V 10 bases short and J 7 bases short, with 17 bases between. CDR1 is MDHEN and CDR2 is SYDVKM in the germline V gene. The length of the CDR3 is 14 residues. CDR3 sequence reads: CAIRGGVGNSPLHF. For the CDR3, the DNA is TGTGCCATTCGGGGAGGGGTAGGCAATTCACCCCTCCACTTT.

The chain combines TRBV7-9 with TRBJ2-7; D possibly uses TRBD1 or TRBD2 (5 bases each). The germline gives CDR1 SEHNR, CDR2 FQNEAQ (reference sequence). The CDR3 has 12 amino acids. V was pared by 8 bases and J by 7 bases, with 15 bases between. Here the CDR3 reads CASSPTGREQYF. CDR3 coding DNA: TGTGCCAGCTCACCGACGGGGCGAGAGCAGTACTTC.

The chain employs TRBV7-6 and TRBJ2-3; D not resolved. Germline lookup yields CDR1 SGHVS and CDR2 FNYEAQ. The CDR3 is 15 residues long. Trimming removed 1 base from V and 6 bases from J, with 14 bases in between. This CDR3 reads CASSLVPPTADTQYF. DNA of the CDR3: TGTGCCAGCAGCTTAGTTCCTCCAACGGCGGATACGCAGTATTTT.

The CDR3 nucleotides are TGCAGCGTTGGTGGGGTCAGGGGGCCTACCTACGAGCAGTACTTC. As protein: CSVGGVRGPTYEQYF. The chain couples TRBV29-1 to TRBJ2-7; TRBD1 matches at 8 bases. Germline CDR1 SQVTM, CDR2 ANQGSEA. With V trimmed by 4 bases and J by 2 bases, 10 bases remained unmatched. The CDR3 covers 15 residues.

J is TRBJ2-2 and V is TRBV13; D is undetermined. The germline CDR1 and CDR2 sequences are PRHDT and FYEKMQ (reference sequence). V lost 5 bases to trimming and J lost 2 bases, with 9 bases between them. This CDR3 region has 14 residues. The CDR3 sequence is CASSPNFNTGELFF. Written as DNA, the CDR3 is TGTGCCAGCAGCCCGAATTTCAACACCGGGGAGCTGTTTTTT.

The rearrangement links TRBV13 to TRBJ2-5; 10 bases are shared with TRBD1. In germline, CDR1 is PRHDT, CDR2 FYEKMQ (reference sequence). V gave up 5 bases and J gave up 5 bases; unmatched junction bases: 8. CDR3 size: 15 residues. CDR3 sequence reads: CASSPSTGGMETQYF. As DNA, the CDR3 is TGTGCCAGCAGCCCGTCGACAGGGGGCATGGAGACCCAGTACTTC.

This clone was picked up one time. The V gene is TRBV6-5, the J gene TRBJ2-2; 8 positions agree with TRBD1. This CDR3 has 16 amino acids. Germline CDR1 and CDR2: MNHEY and SVGAGI. Trimming took 4 bases from V and 6 from J; bases not matched to a gene: 10. CDR3 bases: TGTGCCAGCAGTTCCGTAAGACAGGGGAAAGCCGGGGAGCTGTTTTTT. Its translation: CASSSVRQGKAGELFF.

This clone was observed a single time. The chain carries TRBV28 and TRBJ1-1; D not certain. V was cut by 6 bases and J by 0 bases, with 14 bases left in between. Germline V lookup: CDR1 MDHEN, CDR2 SYDVKM. The CDR3 has 15 residues. Here the CDR3 DNA reads TGTGCCAGCAGGTCCTTGACATCTATGAACACTGAAGCTTTCTTT. It translates to CASRSLTSMNTEAFF. The full variable domain, its missing parts supplied by reference TRBV28 and TRBJ1-1, is DVKVTQSSRYLVKRTGEKVFLECVQDMDHENMFWYRQDPGLGLRLIYFSYDVKMKEKGDIPEGYSVSREKKERFSLILESASTNQTSMYLCASRSLTSMNTEAFFGQGTRLTVV.

The rearrangement uses TRBV6-4 and TRBJ2-1, with unresolved D. Trimming shortened V by 5 bases and J by 5 bases, and 13 bases separated the two germline ends. The CDR3 covers 14 residues. CDR1 and CDR2 from the germline V gene are MRHNA and SNTAGT. CDR3 sequence: CASSRFTPNNEQFF. The CDR3 DNA is TGTGCCAGCAGTAGGTTTACCCCCAACAATGAGCAGTTCTTC.